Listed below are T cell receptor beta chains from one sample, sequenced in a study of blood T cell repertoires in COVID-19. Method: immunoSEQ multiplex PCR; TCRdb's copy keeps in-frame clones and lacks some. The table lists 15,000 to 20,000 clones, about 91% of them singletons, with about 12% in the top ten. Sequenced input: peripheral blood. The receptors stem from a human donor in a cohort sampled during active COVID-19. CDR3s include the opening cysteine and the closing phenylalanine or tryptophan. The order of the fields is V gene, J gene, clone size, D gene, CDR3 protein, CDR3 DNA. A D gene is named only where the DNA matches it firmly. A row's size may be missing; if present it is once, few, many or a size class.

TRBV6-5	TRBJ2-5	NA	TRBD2	CASRRGTSGGETQYF	TGTGCCAGCAGAAGAGGGACTAGCGGGGGGGAGACCCAGTACTTC
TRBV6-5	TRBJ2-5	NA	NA	CASTQTGRQETQYF	TGTGCCAGCACTCAGACAGGGAGGCAAGAGACCCAGTACTTC
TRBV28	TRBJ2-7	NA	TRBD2	CASSGSSGVGEQYF	TGTGCCAGCAGCGGTTCTAGCGGGGTGGGTGAGCAGTACTTC
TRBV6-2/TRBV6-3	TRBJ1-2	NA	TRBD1	CASSSLPGQGSHGYTF	TGTGCCAGCAGCAGTCTCCCGGGACAGGGGTCCCATGGCTACACCTTC
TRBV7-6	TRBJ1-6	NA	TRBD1	CASSFRDRGNSPLHF	TGTGCCAGCAGCTTCCGGGACAGGGGTAATTCACCCCTCCACTTT
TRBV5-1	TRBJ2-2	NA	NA	CASSLGGSTGELFF	TGCGCCAGCAGCTTAGGGGGTAGCACCGGGGAGCTGTTTTTT
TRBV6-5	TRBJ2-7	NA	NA	CASVGVYGDEQYF	TGTGCCAGCGTCGGGGTTTATGGGGACGAGCAGTACTTC
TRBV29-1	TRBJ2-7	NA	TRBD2	CSVVGEGLYEQYF	TGCAGCGTTGTGGGGGAGGGCCTCTACGAGCAGTACTTC
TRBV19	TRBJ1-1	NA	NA	CASSISGVNTEAFF	TGTGCCAGTAGTATATCAGGGGTGAACACTGAAGCTTTCTTT
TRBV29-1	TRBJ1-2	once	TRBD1	CSVDVTGGGNYGYTF	TGCAGCGTGGACGTAACAGGGGGCGGTAACTATGGCTACACCTTC
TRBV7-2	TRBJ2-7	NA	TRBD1	CASSLEGTGTYEQYF	TGTGCCAGCAGCTTAGAGGGGACAGGGACCTACGAGCAGTACTTC
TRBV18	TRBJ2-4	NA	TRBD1	CASSPRQGDQNIQYF	TGTGCCAGCTCACCACGACAGGGGGACCAAAACATTCAGTACTTC
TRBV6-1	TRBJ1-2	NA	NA	CASSEGSLSPNYGYTF	TGTGCCAGCAGTGAAGGTTCCCTCTCCCCCAACTATGGCTACACCTTC
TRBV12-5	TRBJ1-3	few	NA	CASGSPASPGFPGNTIYF	TGTGCTAGTGGTTCCCCAGCCTCACCAGGGTTCCCTGGAAACACCATATATTTT
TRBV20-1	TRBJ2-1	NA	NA	CSASGEGVYNEQFF	TGCAGTGCTAGTGGTGAGGGGGTATACAATGAGCAGTTCTTC
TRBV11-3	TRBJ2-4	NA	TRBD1	CASSPGPGQMNIQYF	TGTGCCAGCAGCCCAGGACCGGGACAGATGAACATTCAGTACTTC
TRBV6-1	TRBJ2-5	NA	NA	CASSEEGGWETQYF	TGTGCCAGCAGTGAAGAAGGGGGATGGGAGACCCAGTACTTC
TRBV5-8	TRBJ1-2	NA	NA	CASSFRTSGGYTF	TGTGCCAGCAGCTTTAGAACGTCAGGAGGCTACACCTTC
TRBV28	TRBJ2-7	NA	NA	CASSSTTFDEQYF	TGTGCCAGCAGTTCGACTACCTTTGACGAGCAGTACTTC
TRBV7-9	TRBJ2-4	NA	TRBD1	CASSFGRTGGYIQYF	TGTGCCAGCAGCTTCGGCCGGACAGGGGGATACATTCAGTACTTC
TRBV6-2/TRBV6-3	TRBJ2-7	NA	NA	CASSYDLSPGLRTYYEQYF	TGTGCCAGCAGTTACGACCTATCCCCGGGACTCAGGACGTACTACGAGCAGTACTTC
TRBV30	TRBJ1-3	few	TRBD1	CACLRTGRNTIYF	TGTGCCTGTCTAAGGACAGGGAGAAACACCATATATTTT
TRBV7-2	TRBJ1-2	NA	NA	CASSLSFQGDGYTF	TGTGCCAGCAGCTTATCCTTCCAGGGTGATGGCTACACCTTC
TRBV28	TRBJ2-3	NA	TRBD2	CASSPSGELDTQYF	TGTGCCAGCAGTCCTAGCGGAGAGTTAGATACGCAGTATTTT
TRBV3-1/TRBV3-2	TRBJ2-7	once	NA	CASNPRVPAYEQYF	TGTGCCAGCAACCCACGGGTACCCGCCTACGAGCAGTACTTC
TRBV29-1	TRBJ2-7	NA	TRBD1	CSVNRAGTGGNEQYF	TGCAGCGTCAACAGGGCGGGGACAGGAGGGAACGAGCAGTACTTC